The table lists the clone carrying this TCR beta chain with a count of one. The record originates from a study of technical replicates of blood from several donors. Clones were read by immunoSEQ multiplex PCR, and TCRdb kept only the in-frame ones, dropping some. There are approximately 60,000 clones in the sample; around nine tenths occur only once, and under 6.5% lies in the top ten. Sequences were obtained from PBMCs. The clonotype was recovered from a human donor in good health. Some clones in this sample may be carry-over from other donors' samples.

The CDR3 DNA sequence: TGTGCCAGCAGCTTACAGGGAATGTATGGCTACACCTTC. Its translation: CASSLQGMYGYTF. This chain uses TRBV5-8 with TRBJ1-2; possibly TRBD1 for D (6 bases). Trimming pared 2 bases from V and 5 bases from J, leaving 10 bases between. Germline V gives CDR1 SGHTS, CDR2 YDEGEE. The CDR3 is 13 residues long.